This T cell receptor beta chain was sequenced in a study of PD-1 blockade in classical Hodgkin lymphoma. Broader study findings: Relapsed/refractory patients reportedly had lower baseline diversity than newly diagnosed patients.

Concerning this clone: The antigen is undetermined.

Each patient experienced a relapse that followed autologous stem cell transplantation, and brentuximab vedotin exposure varied. Germline loops: CDR1 LNHDA, CDR2 SQIVND (reference sequence). The CDR3 contains 14 residues. Trimming removed 3 bases from V and 3 bases from J, with 12 bases in between. TCRdb's copy holds only in-frame clones and misses some; the assay was immunoSEQ multiplex PCR. The sample records some 62,000 clones, about 91% being singletons. The gene calls are TRBV19 and TRBJ2-7; D possibly corresponds to TRBD1 (5 bases). Sample: peripheral blood mononuclear cells (PBMCs), taken at baseline. The clonotype was recovered from a human donor with classical Hodgkin lymphoma. CDR3 nucleotides: TGTGCCAGTAGTATTCAGGGCCGGAACTACGAGCAGTACTTC. Its protein is CASSIQGRNYEQYF.